This record concerns one TCR beta chain sequence. The antigen remains undetermined. The sample originates from a study of a mutant IDH1 vaccine in newly diagnosed glioma. Stated time point: week 5, during vaccination. Mutant IDH1 20-mer peptide, at 300 ug, made up each vaccine dose, with topical imiquimod. The germline CDR1 and CDR2 sequences are LNHDA and SQIVND (reference sequence). This CDR3 comprises 16 residues. J gave up 0 bases and V 3 bases, and 4 bases lay outside the gene matches. TCRdb keeps only in-frame clones here, not all; method: immunoSEQ multiplex PCR. The data contain roughly 51,000 clones, approximately 79% of them seen just once; the ten biggest clones take up approximately 2.8%.

The TCR was taken from a woman younger than 35 with glioma. Some clones in this sample may be carry-over from other donors' samples. V and J are TRBV19 and TRBJ1-5; 8 bases align to TRBD1. The sequences come from PBMCs, collected from a glioma patient whose treatment included an IDH1 peptide vaccine. This CDR3 reads CASSMGTGYSNQPQHF. The CDR3 region has the DNA TGTGCCAGTAGTATGGGGACAGGTTATAGCAATCAGCCCCAGCATTTT. Filled out from reference TRBV19 and TRBJ1-5, the complete variable domain reads DGGITQSPKYLFRKEGQNVTLSCEQNLNHDAMYWYRQDPGQGLRLIYYSQIVNDFQKGDIAEGYSVSREKKESFPLTVTSAQKNPTAFYLCASSMGTGYSNQPQHFGDGTRLSIL.